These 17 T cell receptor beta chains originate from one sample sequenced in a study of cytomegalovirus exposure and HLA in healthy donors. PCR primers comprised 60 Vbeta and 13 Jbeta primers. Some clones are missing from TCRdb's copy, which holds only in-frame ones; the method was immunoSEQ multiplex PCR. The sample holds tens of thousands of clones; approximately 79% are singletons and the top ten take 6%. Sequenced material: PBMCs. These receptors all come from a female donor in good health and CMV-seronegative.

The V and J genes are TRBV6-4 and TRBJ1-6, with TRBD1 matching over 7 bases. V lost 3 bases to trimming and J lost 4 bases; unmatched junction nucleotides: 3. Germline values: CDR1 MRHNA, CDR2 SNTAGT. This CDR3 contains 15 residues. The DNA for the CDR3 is TGTGCCAGCAGTGAAACAGGGGATTATAATTCACCCCTCCACTTT. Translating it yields CASSETGDYNSPLHF.

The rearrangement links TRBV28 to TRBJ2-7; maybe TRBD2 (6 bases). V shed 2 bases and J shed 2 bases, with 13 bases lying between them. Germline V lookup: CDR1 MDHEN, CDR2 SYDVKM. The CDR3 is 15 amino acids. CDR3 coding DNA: TGTGCCAGCAGTTTACCGCGGGGTGGCCCCTACGAGCAGTACTTC. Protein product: CASSLPRGGPYEQYF.

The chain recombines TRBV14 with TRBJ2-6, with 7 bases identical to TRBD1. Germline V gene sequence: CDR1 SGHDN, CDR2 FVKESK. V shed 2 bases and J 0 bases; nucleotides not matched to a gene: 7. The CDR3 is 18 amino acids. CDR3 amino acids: CASSQITGAVSGANVLTF. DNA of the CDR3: TGTGCCAGCAGCCAAATCACAGGGGCCGTCTCTGGGGCCAACGTCCTGACTTTC.

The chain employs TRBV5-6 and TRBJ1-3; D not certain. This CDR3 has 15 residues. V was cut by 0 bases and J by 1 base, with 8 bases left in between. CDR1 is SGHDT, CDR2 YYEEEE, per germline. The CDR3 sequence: CASSLAAVSGNTIYF. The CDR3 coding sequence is TGTGCCAGCAGCTTGGCAGCGGTTTCTGGAAACACCATATATTTT. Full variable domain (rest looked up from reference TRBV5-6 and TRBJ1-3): DAGVTQSPTHLIKTRGQQVTLRCSPKSGHDTVSWYQQALGQGPQFIFQYYEEEERQRGNFPDRFSGHQFPNYSSELNVNALLLGDSALYLCASSLAAVSGNTIYFGEGSWLTVV.

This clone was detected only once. As DNA, the CDR3 is TGCAGCGTTATTCCGAGCTCCGGAAACACCATATATTTT. This gives the protein CSVIPSSGNTIYF. This chain links TRBV29-1 with TRBJ1-3; D gene unclear. The CDR3 length is 13 residues. Trimming took 5 bases from V and 4 from J, leaving 12 bases between them. The V gene's germline CDR1 is SQVTM and CDR2 ANQGSEA.

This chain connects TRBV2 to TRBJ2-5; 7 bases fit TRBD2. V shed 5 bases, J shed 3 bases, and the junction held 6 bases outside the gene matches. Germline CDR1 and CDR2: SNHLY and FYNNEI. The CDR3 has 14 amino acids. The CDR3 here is CASSPWTRKETQYF. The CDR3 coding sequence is TGTGCCAGCAGTCCATGGACTAGGAAAGAGACCCAGTACTTC.

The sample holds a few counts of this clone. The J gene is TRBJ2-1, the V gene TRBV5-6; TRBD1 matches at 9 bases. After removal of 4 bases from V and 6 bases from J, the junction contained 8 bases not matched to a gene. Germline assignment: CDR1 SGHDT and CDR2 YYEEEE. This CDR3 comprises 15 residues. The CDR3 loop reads CASSTKLTGGNEQFF. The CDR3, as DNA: TGTGCCAGCAGCACAAAATTGACAGGGGGCAATGAGCAGTTCTTC.

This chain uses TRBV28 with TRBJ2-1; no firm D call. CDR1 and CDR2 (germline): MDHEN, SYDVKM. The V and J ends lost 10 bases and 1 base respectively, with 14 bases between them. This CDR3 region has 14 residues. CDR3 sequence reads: CATAALSSYNEQFF. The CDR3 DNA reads TGTGCCACCGCTGCGTTGTCGTCCTACAATGAGCAGTTCTTC. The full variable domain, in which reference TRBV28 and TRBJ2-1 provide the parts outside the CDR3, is DVKVTQSSRYLVKRTGEKVFLECVQDMDHENMFWYRQDPGLGLRLIYFSYDVKMKEKGDIPEGYSVSREKKERFSLILESASTNQTSMYLCATAALSSYNEQFFGPGTRLTVL.

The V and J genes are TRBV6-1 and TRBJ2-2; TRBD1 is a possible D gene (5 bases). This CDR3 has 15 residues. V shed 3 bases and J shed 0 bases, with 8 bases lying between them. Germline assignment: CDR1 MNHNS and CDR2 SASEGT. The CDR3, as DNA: TGTGCCAGCAGTGATTACAGGCCGAACACCGGGGAGCTGTTTTTT. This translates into CASSDYRPNTGELFF.

The CDR3 coding sequence is TGTGCCAGCAGCCCCACGTCGAGTGCCGGGGAGCTGTTTTTT. Encoded protein: CASSPTSSAGELFF. The rearrangement links TRBV11-2 to TRBJ2-2; D unclear. Germline V gives CDR1 SGHAT, CDR2 FQNNGV. Trimming stripped 5 bases from V and 6 bases from J, with 13 bases between. The CDR3 length is 14 residues. The whole variable domain, filled in from reference TRBV11-2 and TRBJ2-2, reads EAGVAQSPRYKIIEKRQSVAFWCNPISGHATLYWYQQILGQGPKLLIQFQNNGVVDDSQLPKDRFSAERLKGVDSTLKIQPAKLEDSAVYLCASSPTSSAGELFFGEGSRLTVL.

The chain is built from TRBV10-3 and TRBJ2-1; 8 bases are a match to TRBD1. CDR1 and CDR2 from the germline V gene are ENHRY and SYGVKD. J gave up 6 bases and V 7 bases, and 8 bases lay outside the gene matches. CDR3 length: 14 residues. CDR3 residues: CAINGQGGGNEQFF. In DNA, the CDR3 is TGTGCCATCAATGGACAGGGCGGAGGCAATGAGCAGTTCTTC.

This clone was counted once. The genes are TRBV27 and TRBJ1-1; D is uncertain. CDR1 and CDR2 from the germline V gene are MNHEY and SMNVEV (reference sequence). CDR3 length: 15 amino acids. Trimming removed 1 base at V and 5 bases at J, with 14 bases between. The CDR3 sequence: CASSLLGVSKTEAFF. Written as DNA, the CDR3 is TGTGCCAGCAGTTTATTGGGAGTTTCGAAGACTGAAGCTTTCTTT.

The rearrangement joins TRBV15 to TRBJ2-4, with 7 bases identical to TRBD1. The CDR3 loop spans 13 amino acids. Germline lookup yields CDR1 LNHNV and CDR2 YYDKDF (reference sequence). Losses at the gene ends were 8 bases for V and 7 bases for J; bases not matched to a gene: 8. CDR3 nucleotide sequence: TGTGCCACCGGTAGACAGGGAGAGAACATTCAGTACTTC. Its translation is CATGRQGENIQYF.

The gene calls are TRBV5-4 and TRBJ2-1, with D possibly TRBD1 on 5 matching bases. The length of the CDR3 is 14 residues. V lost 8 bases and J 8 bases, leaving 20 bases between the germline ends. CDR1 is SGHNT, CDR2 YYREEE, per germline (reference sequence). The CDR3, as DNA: TGTGCCAGTACCGCAGGGATTACAAGCGATGAGCAGTTCTTC. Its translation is CASTAGITSDEQFF.

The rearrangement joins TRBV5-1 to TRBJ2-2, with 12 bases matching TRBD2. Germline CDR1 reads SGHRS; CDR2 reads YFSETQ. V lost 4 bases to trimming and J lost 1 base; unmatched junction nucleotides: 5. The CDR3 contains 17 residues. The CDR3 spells CASSPGGLAGNTGELFF. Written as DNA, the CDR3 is TGCGCCAGCAGCCCCGGGGGACTAGCGGGGAACACCGGGGAGCTGTTTTTT.

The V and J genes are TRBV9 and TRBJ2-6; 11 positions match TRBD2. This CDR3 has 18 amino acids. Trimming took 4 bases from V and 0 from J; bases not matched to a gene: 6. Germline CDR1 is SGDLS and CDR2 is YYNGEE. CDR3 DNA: TGTGCCAGCAGCCCATTAGGGACTAGCGGCTCTGGGGCCAACGTCCTGACTTTC. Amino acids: CASSPLGTSGSGANVLTF.

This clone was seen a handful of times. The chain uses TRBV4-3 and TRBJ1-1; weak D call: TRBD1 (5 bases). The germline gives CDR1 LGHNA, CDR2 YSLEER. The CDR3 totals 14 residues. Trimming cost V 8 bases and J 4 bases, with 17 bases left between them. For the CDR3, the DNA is TGCGCCAGCCAGAGATTTCGGGGGAGCACTGAAGCTTTCTTT. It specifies CASQRFRGSTEAFF.